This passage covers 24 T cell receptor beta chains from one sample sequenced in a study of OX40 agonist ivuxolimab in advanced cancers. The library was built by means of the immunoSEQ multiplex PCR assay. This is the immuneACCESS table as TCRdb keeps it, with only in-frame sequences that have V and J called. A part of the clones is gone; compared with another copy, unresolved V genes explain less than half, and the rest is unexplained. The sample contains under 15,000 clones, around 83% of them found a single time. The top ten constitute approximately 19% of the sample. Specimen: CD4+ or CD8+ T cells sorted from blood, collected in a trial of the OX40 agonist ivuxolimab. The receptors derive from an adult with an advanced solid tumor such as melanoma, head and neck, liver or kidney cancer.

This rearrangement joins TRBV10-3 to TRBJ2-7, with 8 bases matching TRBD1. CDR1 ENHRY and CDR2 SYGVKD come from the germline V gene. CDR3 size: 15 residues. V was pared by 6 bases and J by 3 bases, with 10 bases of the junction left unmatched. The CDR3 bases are TGTGCCATCAGCACAGGACAGGGTATGATCTACGAGCAGTACTTC. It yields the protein CAISTGQGMIYEQYF.

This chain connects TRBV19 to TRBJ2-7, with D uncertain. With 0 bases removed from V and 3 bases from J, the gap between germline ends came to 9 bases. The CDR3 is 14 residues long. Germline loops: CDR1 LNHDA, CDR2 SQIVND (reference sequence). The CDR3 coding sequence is TGTGCCAGTAGTATAGATTTTGTGGACTACGAGCAGTACTTC. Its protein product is CASSIDFVDYEQYF. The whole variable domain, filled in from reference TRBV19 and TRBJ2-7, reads DGGITQSPKYLFRKEGQNVTLSCEQNLNHDAMYWYRQDPGQGLRLIYYSQIVNDFQKGDIAEGYSVSREKKESFPLTVTSAQKNPTAFYLCASSIDFVDYEQYFGPGTRLTVT.

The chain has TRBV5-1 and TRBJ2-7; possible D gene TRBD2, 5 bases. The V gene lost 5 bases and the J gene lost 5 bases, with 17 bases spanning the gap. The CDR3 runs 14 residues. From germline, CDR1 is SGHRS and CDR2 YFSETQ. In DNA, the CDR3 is TGCGCCAGCAGGAGGGAGTCTAGCCCGGACGAGCAGTACTTC. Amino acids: CASRRESSPDEQYF.

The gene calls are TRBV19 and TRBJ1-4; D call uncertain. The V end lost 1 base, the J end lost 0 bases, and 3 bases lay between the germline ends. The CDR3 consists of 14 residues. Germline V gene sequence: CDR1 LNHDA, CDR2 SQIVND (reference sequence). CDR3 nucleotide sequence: TGTGCCAGTAGTATAGTCTCAACTAATGAAAAACTGTTTTTT. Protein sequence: CASSIVSTNEKLFF.

CDR3 loop: CASSYPSRETEAFF. In DNA form, the CDR3 reads TGTGCCAGCAGTTACCCTTCCCGGGAAACTGAAGCTTTCTTT. J is TRBJ1-1 and V is TRBV7-8, with D uncertain. Germline CDR1 reads SGHVS; CDR2 reads FQNEAQ. V was pared by 6 bases and J by 5 bases, with 16 bases between. This CDR3 is 14 amino acids long.

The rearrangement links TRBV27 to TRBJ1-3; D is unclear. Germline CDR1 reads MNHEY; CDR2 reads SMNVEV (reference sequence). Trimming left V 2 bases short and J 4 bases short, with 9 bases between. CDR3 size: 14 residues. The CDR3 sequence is CASSLKGPGNTIYF. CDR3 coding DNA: TGTGCCAGCAGTTTAAAAGGTCCCGGAAACACCATATATTTT.

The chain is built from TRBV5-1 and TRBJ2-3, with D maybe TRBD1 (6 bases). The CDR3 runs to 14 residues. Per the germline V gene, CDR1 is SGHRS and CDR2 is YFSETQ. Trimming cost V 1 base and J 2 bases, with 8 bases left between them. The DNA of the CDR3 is TGCGCCAGCAGCTTGTGGGACATCACAGATACGCAGTATTTT. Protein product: CASSLWDITDTQYF. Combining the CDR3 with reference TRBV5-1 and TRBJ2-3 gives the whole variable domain KAGVTQTPRYLIKTRGQQVTLSCSPISGHRSVSWYQQTPGQGLQFLFEYFSETQRNKGNFPGRFSGRQFSNSRSEMNVSTLELGDSALYLCASSLWDITDTQYFGPGTRLTVL.

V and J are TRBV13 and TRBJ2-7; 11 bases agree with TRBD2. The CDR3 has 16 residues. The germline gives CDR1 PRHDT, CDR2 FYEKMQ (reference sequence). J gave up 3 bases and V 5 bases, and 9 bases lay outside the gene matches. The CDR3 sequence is CASSPMGTSGNYEQYF. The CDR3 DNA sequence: TGTGCCAGCAGCCCGATGGGGACTAGCGGTAACTACGAGCAGTACTTC.

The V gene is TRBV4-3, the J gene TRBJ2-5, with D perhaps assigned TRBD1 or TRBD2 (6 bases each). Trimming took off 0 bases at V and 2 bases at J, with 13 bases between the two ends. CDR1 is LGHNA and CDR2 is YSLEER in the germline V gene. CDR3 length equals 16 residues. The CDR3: CASSQDRTGAQETQYF. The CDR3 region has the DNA TGCGCCAGCAGCCAAGATAGGACGGGGGCACAAGAGACCCAGTACTTC.

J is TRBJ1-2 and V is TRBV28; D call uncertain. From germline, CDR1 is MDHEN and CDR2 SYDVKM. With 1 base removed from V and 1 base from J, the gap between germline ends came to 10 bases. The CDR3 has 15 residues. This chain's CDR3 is CASSLSWRGNYGYTF. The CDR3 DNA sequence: TGTGCCAGCAGTTTATCCTGGAGAGGTAACTATGGCTACACCTTC.

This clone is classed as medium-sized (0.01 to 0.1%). CDR3 in amino acids: CASTLSYEQYF. DNA of the CDR3: TGTGCCAGCACCCTTTCCTACGAGCAGTACTTC. The chain recombines TRBV2 with TRBJ2-7, with unresolved D. This CDR3 region has 11 residues. V was cut by 7 bases and J by 1 base, with 5 bases left in between. In germline, CDR1 is SNHLY, CDR2 FYNNEI.

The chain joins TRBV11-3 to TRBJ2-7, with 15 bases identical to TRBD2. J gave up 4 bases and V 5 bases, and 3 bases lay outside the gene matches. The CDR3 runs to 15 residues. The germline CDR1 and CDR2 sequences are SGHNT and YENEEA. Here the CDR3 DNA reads TGTGCCAGCAGCCTAGGACTAGCGGGAGGGTACGAGCAGTACTTC. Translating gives CASSLGLAGGYEQYF.

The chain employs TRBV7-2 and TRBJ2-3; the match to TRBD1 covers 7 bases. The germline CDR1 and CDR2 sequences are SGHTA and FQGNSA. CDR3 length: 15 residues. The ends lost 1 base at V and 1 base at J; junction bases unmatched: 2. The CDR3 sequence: CASSLGTGRTDTQYF. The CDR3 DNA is TGTGCCAGCAGCTTAGGGACAGGACGCACAGATACGCAGTATTTT.

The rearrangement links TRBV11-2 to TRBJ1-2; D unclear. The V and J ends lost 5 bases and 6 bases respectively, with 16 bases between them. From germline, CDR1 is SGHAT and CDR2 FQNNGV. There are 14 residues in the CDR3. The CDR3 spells CASSQATRLDGYTF. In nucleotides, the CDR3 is TGTGCCAGCAGCCAAGCGACTCGTCTCGATGGCTACACCTTC.

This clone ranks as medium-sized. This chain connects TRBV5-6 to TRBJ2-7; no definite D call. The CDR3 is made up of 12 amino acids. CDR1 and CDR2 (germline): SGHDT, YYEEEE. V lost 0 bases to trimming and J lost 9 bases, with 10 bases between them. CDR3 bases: TGTGCCAGCAGCTTGGAGGACGGGTGGCAGTACTTC. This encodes CASSLEDGWQYF.

The CDR3 DNA follows: TGTGCCAGCATAGGGTTTTGGAGTAATCAGCCCCAGCATTTT. It translates to CASIGFWSNQPQHF. This chain connects TRBV7-9 to TRBJ1-5, with D unresolved. From germline, CDR1 is SEHNR and CDR2 FQNEAQ (reference sequence). This CDR3 contains 14 residues. Trimming pared 7 bases from V and 4 bases from J, leaving 14 bases between.

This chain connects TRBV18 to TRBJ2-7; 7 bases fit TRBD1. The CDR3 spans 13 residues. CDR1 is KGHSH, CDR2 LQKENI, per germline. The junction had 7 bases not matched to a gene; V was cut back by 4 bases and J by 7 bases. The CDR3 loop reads CASSHTTGREQYF. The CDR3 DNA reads TGTGCCAGCTCACATACGACAGGGAGAGAGCAGTACTTC.

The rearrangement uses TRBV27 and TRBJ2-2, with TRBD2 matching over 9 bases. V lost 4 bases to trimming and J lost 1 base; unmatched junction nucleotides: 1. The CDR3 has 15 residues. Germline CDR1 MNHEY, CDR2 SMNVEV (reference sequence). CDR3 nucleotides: TGTGCCAGCAGTTCTAGCGGGAAGAACACCGGGGAGCTGTTTTTT. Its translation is CASSSSGKNTGELFF.

The CDR3 sequence: CASSLGQAHDEKLFF. For the CDR3, the DNA is TGTGCCAGCAGCCTTGGACAGGCCCATGATGAAAAACTGTTTTTT. This chain connects TRBV4-2 to TRBJ1-4; 7 nucleotides match TRBD1. Germline-derived CDR1 and CDR2 are LGHNA and YNFKEQ. The CDR3 consists of 15 residues. The V and J ends lost 4 bases and 6 bases, in that order; junction bases with no gene match: 8.

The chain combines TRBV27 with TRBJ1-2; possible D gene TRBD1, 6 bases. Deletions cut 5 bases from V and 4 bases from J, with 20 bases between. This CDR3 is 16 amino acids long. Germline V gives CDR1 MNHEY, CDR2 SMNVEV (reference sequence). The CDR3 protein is CASSPSTGNRGYGYTF. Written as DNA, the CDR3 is TGTGCCAGCAGTCCCTCAACAGGGAACCGGGGCTATGGCTACACCTTC.

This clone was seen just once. The CDR3: CASSIAAGFLAFF. Written as DNA, the CDR3 is TGTGCCAGTAGTATAGCGGCCGGGTTTCTGGCTTTCTTT. V gene TRBV19 combines with J gene TRBJ1-1, with unresolved D. Trimming shortened V by 1 base and J by 11 bases, and 14 bases separated the two germline ends. Germline V gene sequence: CDR1 LNHDA, CDR2 SQIVND (reference sequence). This CDR3 is 13 amino acids long.

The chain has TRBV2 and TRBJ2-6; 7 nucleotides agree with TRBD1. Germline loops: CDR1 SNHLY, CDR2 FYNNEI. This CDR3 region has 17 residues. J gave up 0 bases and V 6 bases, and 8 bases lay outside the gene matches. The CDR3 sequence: CASSPGTEFSGANVLTF. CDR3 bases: TGTGCCAGCAGCCCCGGGACAGAGTTCTCTGGGGCCAACGTCCTGACTTTC.

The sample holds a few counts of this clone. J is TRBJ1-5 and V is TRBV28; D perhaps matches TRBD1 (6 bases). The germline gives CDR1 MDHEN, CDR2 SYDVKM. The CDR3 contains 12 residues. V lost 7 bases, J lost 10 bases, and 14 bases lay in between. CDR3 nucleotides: TGTGCCAGCACCCTTGGGGGGGGCCCCCAGCATTTT. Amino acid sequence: CASTLGGGPQHF.

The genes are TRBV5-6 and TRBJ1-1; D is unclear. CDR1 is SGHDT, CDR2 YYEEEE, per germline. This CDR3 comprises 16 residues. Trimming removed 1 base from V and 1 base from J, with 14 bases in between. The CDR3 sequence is CASSLMPNTANTEAFF. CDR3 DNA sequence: TGTGCCAGCAGCTTGATGCCCAATACAGCGAACACTGAAGCTTTCTTT.